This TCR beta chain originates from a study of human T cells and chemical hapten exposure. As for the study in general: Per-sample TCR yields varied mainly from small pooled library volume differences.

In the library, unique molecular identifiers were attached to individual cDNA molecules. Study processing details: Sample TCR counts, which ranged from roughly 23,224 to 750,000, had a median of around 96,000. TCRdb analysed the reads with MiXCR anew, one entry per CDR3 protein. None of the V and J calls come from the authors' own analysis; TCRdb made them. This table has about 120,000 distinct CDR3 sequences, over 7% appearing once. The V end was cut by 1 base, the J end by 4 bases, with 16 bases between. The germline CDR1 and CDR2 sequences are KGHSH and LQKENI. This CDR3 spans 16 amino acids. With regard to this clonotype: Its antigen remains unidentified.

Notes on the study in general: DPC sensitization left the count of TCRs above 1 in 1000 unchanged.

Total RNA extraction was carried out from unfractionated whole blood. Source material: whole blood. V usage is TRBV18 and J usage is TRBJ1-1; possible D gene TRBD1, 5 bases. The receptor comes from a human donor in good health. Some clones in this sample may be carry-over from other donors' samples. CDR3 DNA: TGTGCCAGCTCACCACGGGACTTTCCCCTGGGCACTGAAGCTTTCTTT. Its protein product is CASSPRDFPLGTEAFF.